These T cell receptor beta chains were read from a single sample in a study of blood T cells in healthy people across ages. MiXCR was run by TCRdb on the 5' RACE reads, yielding one entry per CDR3 protein. The sample lists under 2 million distinct CDR3 sequences, about 35% occurring once. Source material: blood. The receptors stem from a woman in her 30s in good health. The CDR3 runs from the conserved cysteine through the conserved F or W. Fields, in order: clone size, D gene, J gene, V gene, CDR3 DNA, CDR3 protein. The D gene is left open where the match is weak. The size of a clone is reported for some rows only, either as once, few or many, or as a class for expanded clones.

size: .
D: .
J: TRBJ2-7
V: TRBV29-1
DNA: TGCAGCGTTGCTTCGCCCACGTCGGGCTCCTACGAGCAGTACTTC
CDR3: CSVASPTSGSYEQYF

size: .
D: TRBD1
J: TRBJ2-5
V: TRBV15
DNA: TGTGCCACCAGCAGACAAAACAGGGGAGAGACCCAGTACTTC
CDR3: CATSRQNRGETQYF

size: .
D: .
J: TRBJ2-7
V: TRBV21-1
DNA: TGTGCCAGCAGCAAAGGACTAGCGGGAGCACACGAGCAGTACTTC
CDR3: CASSKGLAGAHEQYF

size: .
D: TRBD1
J: TRBJ1-2
V: TRBV6-5
DNA: TGTGCCAGCAGATCCGGGACAGGGGTTTATGGCTACACCTTC
CDR3: CASRSGTGVYGYTF

size: many
D: .
J: TRBJ2-7
V: TRBV3-1
DNA: TGCGCCAGCAGCCAAGGCCAGGGTAACGAGCAGTACTTC
CDR3: CASSQGQGNEQYF

size: once
D: .
J: TRBJ1-3
V: TRBV20-1
DNA: TGCAGTGCTGCCAACGGACTTTTCTCTGGAAACACCATATATTTT
CDR3: CSAANGLFSGNTIYF

size: .
D: .
J: TRBJ2-7
V: TRBV5-1
DNA: TGCGCCAGCAGCTCGGACATTCGGAACGAGCAGTACTTC
CDR3: CASSSDIRNEQYF

size: .
D: .
J: TRBJ1-1
V: TRBV7-9
DNA: TGTGCCAGCAGCTTTTACCTGGCTGAAGCTTTCTTT
CDR3: CASSFYLAEAFF

size: .
D: .
J: TRBJ1-4
V: TRBV7-2
DNA: TGTGCCAGCAGCTCCTCATGGGGGGAAAAACTGTTTTTT
CDR3: CASSSSWGEKLFF

size: .
D: TRBD2
J: TRBJ2-7
V: TRBV3-1
DNA: TGTGCCAGCAGAGAGCGGGGTGGGGCATACGAGCAGTACTTC
CDR3: CASRERGGAYEQYF

size: few
D: .
J: TRBJ2-1
V: TRBV11-2
DNA: TGTGCCAGCAGCTTAGCAGGGGGGAAGGGCTACAATGAGCAGTTCTTC
CDR3: CASSLAGGKGYNEQFF

size: .
D: .
J: TRBJ2-3
V: TRBV12-3/TRBV12-4
DNA: TGTGCCAGCAGTTTTGGAACCCCAGTAACAGATACGCAGTATTTT
CDR3: CASSFGTPVTDTQYF

size: .
D: TRBD2
J: TRBJ2-1
V: TRBV2
DNA: TGTGCCAGCAGTCCCGGGACTAGCGTAACGAATGAGCAGTTCTTC
CDR3: CASSPGTSVTNEQFF

size: .
D: TRBD1
J: TRBJ2-5
V: TRBV5-1
DNA: TGCGCCAGCACCCAAAACCCGGGACAGTCACAAGAGACCCAGTACTTC
CDR3: CASTQNPGQSQETQYF

size: .
D: .
J: TRBJ1-5
V: TRBV20-1
DNA: TGCAGTGCTAGGCCGGGCAGAGGCAATCAGCCCCAGCATTTT
CDR3: CSARPGRGNQPQHF

size: .
D: .
J: TRBJ2-6
V: TRBV6-6
DNA: TGTGCCAGCAGTTACCTGGGCCCTAGCACTGGGGCCAACATCCTGACTTTC
CDR3: CASSYLGPSTGANILTF

size: .
D: .
J: TRBJ1-1
V: TRBV7-9
DNA: TGTGCCAGCAGCAAACCGACAGCGAACACTGAAGCTTTCTTT
CDR3: CASSKPTANTEAFF

size: many
D: TRBD2
J: TRBJ2-3
V: TRBV10-3
DNA: TGTGCCATCGGTAGCGGGAGGGGAGATACGCAGTATTTT
CDR3: CAIGSGRGDTQYF

size: .
D: TRBD2
J: TRBJ2-3
V: TRBV3-1
DNA: TGTGCCAGCAGCCGGACTAGCGGGGGGACGACAGATACGCAGTATTTT
CDR3: CASSRTSGGTTDTQYF

size: many
D: .
J: TRBJ2-7
V: TRBV20-1
DNA: TGCAGTGCTAGAGTTGGGGGGGCGCTTATCGGGGAGCAGTACTTC
CDR3: CSARVGGALIGEQYF

size: .
D: .
J: TRBJ2-7
V: TRBV7-2
DNA: TGTGCCAGCAGCAGATTTAGAAACGAGCAGTACTTC
CDR3: CASSRFRNEQYF

size: once
D: TRBD2
J: TRBJ2-5
V: TRBV3-1
DNA: TGTGCCAGCAGCCAAGACAGTTTACTAGCGGGAGGAGTCCTGGAGCAGTACTTC
CDR3: CASSQDSLLAGGVLEQYF

size: .
D: .
J: TRBJ2-7
V: TRBV5-5
DNA: TGTGCCAGCAGCTGGGCGGTGAATGGGGAGCAGTACTTC
CDR3: CASSWAVNGEQYF

size: .
D: .
J: TRBJ2-3
V: TRBV11-2
DNA: TGTGCCAGCAGCTTAGCCTCGTCACTCACAGATACGCAGTATTTT
CDR3: CASSLASSLTDTQYF

size: few
D: TRBD2
J: TRBJ2-1
V: TRBV6-6
DNA: TGTGCCAGCAGTTACTCGAGCGGGGGGTTATACAATGAGCAGTTCTTC
CDR3: CASSYSSGGLYNEQFF

size: many
D: .
J: TRBJ2-1
V: TRBV4-2
DNA: TGTGCCAGCAGCCCCGGGAGCAGCAATGAGCAGTTCTTC
CDR3: CASSPGSSNEQFF

size: .
D: .
J: TRBJ1-1
V: TRBV6-6
DNA: TGTGCCAGCAGTTACGGGGCAGGGATGAACACTGAAGCTTTCTTT
CDR3: CASSYGAGMNTEAFF

size: few
D: TRBD2
J: TRBJ2-5
V: TRBV9
DNA: TGTGCCAGCAGCGTAGACACTGGGACTAACGGGGAGACCCAGTACTTC
CDR3: CASSVDTGTNGETQYF

size: .
D: .
J: TRBJ1-2
V: TRBV5-1
DNA: TGCGCCAGCGCAACTGGGGGGACAAAAACGGGCTATGGCTACACCTTC
CDR3: CASATGGTKTGYGYTF